Each of the 22 T cell receptor beta chains below was sequenced from the same sample in a study of blood T cells in healthy people across ages. A J-beta primer mix and a sample-barcoded 5' primer were used in a second PCR of about 7 to 12 cycles. TCRdb itself ran the 5' RACE reads through MiXCR, one entry per CDR3 protein. The sample lists hundreds of thousands of distinct CDR3 sequences; approximately 30% were seen once. Sequenced sample: blood. The receptor set was obtained from a woman of 80 years or more in good health.

The sample holds many counts of this clonotype. This sequence joins TRBV20-1 and TRBJ2-7; D may be TRBD1 (5 bases). Trimming removed 6 bases from V and 2 bases from J, with 11 bases in between. Germline CDR1 is DFQATT and CDR2 is SNEGSKA (reference sequence). The CDR3 covers 12 residues. CDR3 in amino acids: CSALTGAYEQYF. CDR3 nucleotides: TGCAGTGCCCTTACAGGAGCCTACGAGCAGTACTTC.

This clonotype was detected a few times. Relative to the germline gene, one junction end is altered; a read error may explain this. This chain joins TRBV6-6 and TRBJ1-2; D remains unclear. CDR3 length: 11 amino acids. CDR1 and CDR2 (germline): MNHNY, SVGAGI (reference sequence). The CDR3 bases are TGTGCCGGCAGTGTCTATTATGGCTACACCTTC. Translating gives CAGSVYYGYTF.

With respect to this clonotype: Given a much more abundant clone one base away, this may be a read error. The chain combines TRBV5-5 with TRBJ1-2; 9 bases agree with TRBD1. The V segment lost 4 bases and the J segment 4 bases; nucleotides outside the gene matches: 5. The CDR3 is 14 amino acids. Germline values: CDR1 SGHKS, CDR2 YYEKEE (reference sequence). This chain's CDR3 is CASSRGTGTYGYTF. CDR3 coding DNA: TGTGCCAGCAGCCGCGGGACAGGGACCTATGGCTACACCTTC.

The chain combines TRBV29-1 with TRBJ2-7, with D uncertain. With 5 bases removed from V and 5 bases from J, the gap between germline ends came to 13 bases. The CDR3 is 12 residues long. The germline V gene encodes CDR1 SQVTM and CDR2 ANQGSEA. The CDR3 loop is CSVQRGSHEQYF. The CDR3 DNA reads as TGCAGCGTTCAACGAGGATCTCACGAGCAGTACTTC.

This sequence joins TRBV3-1 and TRBJ2-1; no definite D call. Between the trimmed V and J ends, which lost 8 bases and 2 bases, there was a span of 10 bases. The CDR3 has 13 residues. Germline V gene lookup returns CDR1 LGHDT and CDR2 YNNKEL (reference sequence). The CDR3 nucleotides are TGTGCCAGCGGCCTCCCCCCCTACAATGAGCAGTTCTTC. Its translation is CASGLPPYNEQFF.

This clonotype was detected many times. The rearrangement joins TRBV20-1 to TRBJ2-1, with a tentative D call TRBD2 (6 bases). Germline V gives CDR1 DFQATT, CDR2 SNEGSKA (reference sequence). This CDR3 region has 14 residues. Trimming stripped 4 bases from V and 4 bases from J, with 14 bases between. CDR3 coding DNA: TGCAGTGCTACCCTCGCGGGGTCGTACAATGAGCAGTTCTTC. Amino acids: CSATLAGSYNEQFF.

The V and J genes are TRBV7-3 and TRBJ2-5, with TRBD2 identical over 7 bases. The CDR3 is 14 amino acids. J lost 11 bases, V lost 0 bases, and 9 bases had no gene match. CDR1 is SGHTA, CDR2 FQGTGA, per germline. CDR3 sequence: CASSLTGGYNEQYF. DNA of the CDR3: TGTGCCAGCAGCTTAACGGGGGGGTACAATGAGCAGTACTTC.

The chain combines TRBV18 with TRBJ2-5; D perhaps matches TRBD1 (6 bases). The J call may be mistaken, given a closer DNA end match to TRBJ2-7. Germline CDR1 is KGHSH and CDR2 is LQKENI. The CDR3 has 13 residues. In DNA form, the CDR3 reads TGTGCCAGCTCCGCCCGGGACATCTACGAGCAGTACTTC. Translated: CASSARDIYEQYF.

This clonotype was seen repeatedly, ten times or more. The CDR3 is CASSQEGGAGTDTQYF. CDR3 nucleotides: TGTGCCAGCAGCCAAGAAGGGGGGGCCGGTACAGATACGCAGTATTTT. The V and J genes are TRBV4-2 and TRBJ2-3; tentatively, D is TRBD2 (7 bases). CDR3 length equals 16 residues. Trimming took off 0 bases at V and 3 bases at J, with 13 bases between the two ends. The germline CDR1 and CDR2 sequences are LGHNA and YNFKEQ.

J is TRBJ1-4 and V is TRBV5-4, with a possible D match to TRBD1 (5 bases). CDR3 size: 15 residues. V shed 0 bases and J shed 8 bases, with 14 bases lying between them. Germline CDR1 and CDR2: SGHNT and YYREEE (reference sequence). Written as DNA, the CDR3 is TGTGCCAGCAGCTTGGCCGGGGGAGGTCCCGAAAAACTGTTTTTT. This sequence encodes CASSLAGGGPEKLFF.

This clonotype came up a few times. V gene TRBV30 combines with J gene TRBJ2-4, with 8 nucleotides matching TRBD1. The CDR3 extends over 13 amino acids. From germline, CDR1 is GTSNPN and CDR2 SVGIG (reference sequence). Trimming took 3 bases from V and 8 from J; bases not matched to a gene: 6. The CDR3 reads CAWSDRGSDIQYF. For the CDR3, the DNA is TGTGCCTGGAGCGACAGGGGATCGGACATTCAGTACTTC.

The chain links TRBV20-1 to TRBJ2-5, with 8 positions matching TRBD2. The length of the CDR3 is 15 residues. The germline CDR1 and CDR2 sequences are DFQATT and SNEGSKA (reference sequence). V shed 5 bases and J 11 bases; nucleotides not matched to a gene: 19. The CDR3 sequence: CSAGRWRGELNEQYF. CDR3 nucleotides: TGCAGTGCTGGTAGGTGGCGGGGGGAGCTAAATGAGCAGTACTTC.

This chain connects TRBV7-2 to TRBJ1-2; D ambiguous. V dropped 3 bases and J dropped 0 bases, with 11 bases sitting between them. The CDR3 runs 15 residues. Germline CDR1 and CDR2: SGHTA and FQGNSA. The CDR3 region is CASSFRADTNYGYTF. Here the CDR3 DNA reads TGTGCCAGCAGCTTTAGGGCAGATACTAACTATGGCTACACCTTC.

A remark on this clonotype: Since a much larger clone is just one base distant, this may be a read error. This CDR3 is CSAREAGNYSYTF. CDR3 nucleotides: TGCAGTGCTAGAGAGGCAGGCAACTATAGCTACACCTTC. The rearrangement links TRBV20-1 to TRBJ1-2; no clear D gene. The CDR3 is made up of 13 amino acids. In germline, CDR1 is DFQATT, CDR2 SNEGSKA (reference sequence).

This clonotype was recorded at least ten times. The J gene is TRBJ2-5, the V gene TRBV20-1; TRBD1 matches at 8 bases. The germline V gene encodes CDR1 DFQATT and CDR2 SNEGSKA (reference sequence). V shed 6 bases and J 2 bases; nucleotides not matched to a gene: 8. The CDR3 extends over 14 amino acids. The CDR3 DNA sequence: TGCAGTGCCCCGGACAGGGTTCAACAAGAGACCCAGTACTTC. Protein sequence: CSAPDRVQQETQYF.

This clonotype was seen many times. A much more abundant neighbour one base away suggests this may be a read error. The V call is TRBV20-1, the J call TRBJ2-1, with 7 bases lining up with TRBD1. The DNA matches TRBJ2-7 better at its end, which makes the J call doubtful. The CDR3 has 14 residues. Germline lookup yields CDR1 DFQATT and CDR2 SNEGSKA (reference sequence). This CDR3 is CSADAGTDYNEQYF. The CDR3 DNA reads as TGCAGTGCTGACGCCGGGACAGACTACAATGAGCAGTACTTC.

This clonotype was seen a handful of times. For the CDR3, the DNA is TGTGCCAGCAGCCCCGGTCATTACAATGAGCAGTACTTC. Translated, it gives CASSPGHYNEQYF. The chain employs TRBV6-5 and TRBJ2-1, with D unresolved. The assigned J gene may be wrong: the sequence end matches TRBJ2-7 better. Germline V gives CDR1 MNHEY, CDR2 SVGAGI. The CDR3 has 13 residues.

This clonotype came up a few times. V gene TRBV4-2 combines with J gene TRBJ1-1; TRBD1 agrees at 7 bases. Losses at the gene ends were 4 bases for V and 5 bases for J; bases not matched to a gene: 13. Per germline, CDR1 LGHNA and CDR2 YNFKEQ. The CDR3 totals 16 residues. The CDR3 is CASSRRNRGRGTEAFF. The DNA for the CDR3 is TGTGCCAGCAGCCGACGGAACAGGGGTCGGGGTACTGAAGCTTTCTTT.

This clonotype was found many times. The CDR3 DNA follows: TGTGCCAGCAGTTTTTTGTCACCGCCCGGTCAGGCTTACAATGAGCAGTTCTTC. Translation gives CASSFLSPPGQAYNEQFF. This rearrangement joins TRBV28 to TRBJ2-1, with unresolved D. The germline V and J ends were trimmed by 3 bases and 4 bases, with 22 bases remaining between them. Looked up from germline, CDR1 is MDHEN and CDR2 is SYDVKM. The CDR3 runs to 18 residues.

As concerns this clonotype: Possible read error: a much larger clone is one base away. J is TRBJ2-4 and V is TRBV18; the D is unclear. The J call is uncertain, as TRBJ2-7 better fits the DNA end. This CDR3 has 13 amino acids. Germline V CDR1 and CDR2: KGHSH, LQKENI. The CDR3 DNA reads TGTACCAGCTCACCTCTCGATCCCTACGAGCAGTACTTC. Translating gives CTSSPLDPYEQYF.

Notes on this clonotype: This clone may be a read error of a much larger clone one base away. The chain uses TRBV7-2 and TRBJ2-1, with TRBD1 matching 7 bases. This CDR3 has 14 residues. Germline V lookup: CDR1 SGHTA, CDR2 FQGNSA. J was trimmed by 14 bases and V by 5 bases; bases with no gene match: 15. The CDR3 coding sequence is TGTGCCAGCAGCACCGGACAGGCTTGTCCCCTAGAGTTCTTC. This sequence encodes CASSTGQACPLEFF. The whole variable domain, filled in from reference TRBV7-2 and TRBJ2-1, reads GAGVSQSPSNKVTEKGKDVELRCDPISGHTALYWYRQSLGQGLEFLIYFQGNSAPDKSGLPSDRFSAERTGGSVSTLTIQRTQQEDSAVYLCASSTGQACPLEFFGPGTRLTVL.

This chain connects TRBV19 to TRBJ2-7; TRBD2 is a possible D gene (5 bases). V was pared by 5 bases and J by 2 bases, with 16 bases between. The length of the CDR3 is 15 residues. Germline lookup yields CDR1 LNHDA and CDR2 SQIVND (reference sequence). The CDR3 loop is CASSPTAEGAYEQYF. DNA of the CDR3: TGTGCCAGTAGTCCCACAGCGGAAGGCGCCTACGAGCAGTACTTC.